This T cell receptor beta chain was found in a study of T-cell reconstitution after alpha-beta-depleted transplantation in children. The length of the CDR3 is 14 residues. The V gene lost 2 bases and the J gene lost 3 bases, with 11 bases spanning the gap. Germline V gene data show CDR1 as MNHEY and CDR2 as SMNVEV (reference sequence). For TCRbeta, the library was prepared with unique molecular identifiers. TCRdb recomputed calls from the PCR reads with MiXCR, one row per CDR3 protein. This sample has approximately 400,000 distinct CDR3 sequences, with 11% found just once. The chain employs TRBV27 and TRBJ2-7; weak D call: TRBD2 (6 bases). The TCR originated in a human donor who donated a stem cell graft to a child with acute myeloid leukemia. Sequences were derived from PBMCs from the stem cell graft donor, sampled from the stem cell graft. CDR3 amino acids: CASSLTSRGYEQYF. CDR3 DNA: TGTGCCAGCAGTTTAACTTCGCGGGGCTACGAGCAGTACTTC.